This T cell receptor (beta chain) was documented in a study of blood T cell repertoires in COVID-19. Across the study: COVID-19 samples from acute and convalescent phases originated in the United States, Italy and Spain. Nucleic acid was either cDNA or gDNA, and it came from T cells, B-cell-depleted T cells, or PBMCs.

In this sample, this clone turned up once. After removal of 2 bases from V and 0 bases from J, the junction contained 3 bases not matched to a gene. Germline V gene sequence: CDR1 SGHKS, CDR2 YYEKEE (reference sequence). The CDR3 length is 16 residues. Per the authors' pipeline: Researchers report that nucleated cell counts were estimated from reference gene primer amplification. The repertoire was sequenced with immunoSEQ multiplex PCR; TCRdb's copy has only in-frame clones and lacks some. That table supplies the V and J calls and clone size; D and trimming were determined from the DNA. The sample lists 270,000 or so clones; under 90% were seen once.

The specimen was peripheral blood. This TCR came from a woman between 50 and 59 years old who had recovered from COVID-19. This sequence joins TRBV5-5 and TRBJ1-4; TRBD1 agrees at 8 bases. This CDR3 is CASSFAGGTTNEKLFF. The CDR3 DNA sequence: TGTGCCAGCAGCTTTGCAGGGGGCACAACTAATGAAAAACTGTTTTTT. Full variable domain (missing parts from reference TRBV5-5 and TRBJ1-4): DAGVTQSPTHLIKTRGQQVTLRCSPISGHKSVSWYQQVLGQGPQFIFQYYEKEERGRGNFPDRFSARQFPNYSSELNVNALLLGDSALYLCASSFAGGTTNEKLFFGSGTQLSVL.